The sequence of this T cell receptor beta chain was determined in a study of breast tumors, draining lymph nodes, adjacent tissues. CDR1 and CDR2 from the germline V gene are DFQATT and SNEGSKA (reference sequence). The CDR3 is 15 residues long. V was pared by 3 bases and J by 0 bases, with 7 bases of the junction left unmatched. MiXCR was run by TCRdb on the multiplex PCR reads, yielding one entry per CDR3 protein. The sample yields 12,000 or so distinct CDR3 sequences, approximately 55% seen once. This receptor was taken from a female donor with breast cancer. Some clones in this sample may be carry-over from other donors' samples. The rearrangement links TRBV20-1 to TRBJ2-7; 8 bases fit TRBD1. Specimen: breast tumor tissue. CDR3 DNA sequence: TGCAGTGCTAGTGAGGGACAGGAAGGCTCCTACGAGCAGTACTTC. Translated: CSASEGQEGSYEQYF.